This TCR beta chain was sequenced in a study of cytomegalovirus exposure and HLA in healthy donors. A single count supports this clone. CDR1 and CDR2 from the germline V gene are SGHAT and FQDESV (reference sequence). This CDR3 contains 15 residues. J was trimmed by 0 bases and V by 2 bases; bases with no gene match: 4. In the PCR, 60 Vbeta and 13 Jbeta primers were used. The table came from immunoSEQ multiplex PCR; TCRdb's copy has only in-frame clones and leaves some out. This sample has some 92,000 clones, with roughly three quarters found just once. The TCR was taken from a young man in good health and CMV-seronegative. What was sequenced was PBMCs. V gene TRBV11-1 combines with J gene TRBJ2-7; 7 positions agree with TRBD2. The CDR3 region is CASSLNPGGSYEQYF. The CDR3, as DNA: TGTGCCAGCAGCTTAAATCCGGGGGGCTCCTACGAGCAGTACTTC.